This TCR beta chain is from a study of blood T cell repertoires in COVID-19. Study at large: Researchers got acute and convalescent COVID-19 samples from the United States, Italy and Spain. PBMCs, B-cell-depleted T cells, or T cells provided the cDNA or gDNA that made up the material.

In the authors' methods: Amplifying reference gene primers gave estimates of nucleated cell counts. Method: immunoSEQ multiplex PCR; TCRdb's copy keeps in-frame clones and lacks some. The V and J calls and clone size are taken from that table; D and trimming were inferred from the DNA. The table lists 150,000 to 200,000 clones, around 88% of them singletons. Looked up from germline, CDR1 is SGHRS and CDR2 is YFSETQ. V lost 7 bases to trimming and J lost 4 bases; unmatched junction nucleotides: 6. The CDR3 has 13 amino acids. The chain links TRBV5-1 to TRBJ2-3; 7 bases line up with TRBD1. The source of this sequence is a human donor in a cohort sampled during active COVID-19. The sample taken for sequencing was peripheral blood. The CDR3 nucleotides are TGCGCCAGCCTGGGACAGACGGCAGATACGCAGTATTTT. This sequence encodes CASLGQTADTQYF. Full variable domain (missing parts from reference TRBV5-1 and TRBJ2-3): KAGVTQTPRYLIKTRGQQVTLSCSPISGHRSVSWYQQTPGQGLQFLFEYFSETQRNKGNFPGRFSGRQFSNSRSEMNVSTLELGDSALYLCASLGQTADTQYFGPGTRLTVL.